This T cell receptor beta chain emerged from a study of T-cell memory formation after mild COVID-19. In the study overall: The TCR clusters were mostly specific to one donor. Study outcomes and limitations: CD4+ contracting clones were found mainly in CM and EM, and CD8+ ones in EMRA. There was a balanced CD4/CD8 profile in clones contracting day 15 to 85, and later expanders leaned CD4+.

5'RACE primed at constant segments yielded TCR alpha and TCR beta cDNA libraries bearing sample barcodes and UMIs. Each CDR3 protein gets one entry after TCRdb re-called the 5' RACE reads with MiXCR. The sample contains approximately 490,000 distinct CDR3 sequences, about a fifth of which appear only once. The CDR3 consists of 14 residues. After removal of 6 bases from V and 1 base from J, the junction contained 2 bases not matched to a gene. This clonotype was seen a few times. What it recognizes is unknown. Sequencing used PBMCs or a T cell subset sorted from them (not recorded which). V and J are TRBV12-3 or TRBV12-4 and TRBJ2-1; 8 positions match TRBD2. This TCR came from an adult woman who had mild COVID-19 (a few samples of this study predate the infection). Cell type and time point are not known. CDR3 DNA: TGTGCCAGCAGCACTAGCGGTTCCTACAATGAGCAGTTCTTC. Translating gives CASSTSGSYNEQFF.